This T cell receptor (beta chain) was identified in a study of T cell repertoires in cytomegalovirus infection. Whole-study results and caveats: CMV-specific TCR beta clonotypes restricted by HLA-C were the ones dominating the ex vivo response.

Using its own MiXCR run on the reads, TCRdb lists one record per CDR3 protein. The table includes fewer than 300,000 distinct CDR3 sequences, about 26% detected once. This CDR3 contains 16 residues. Per the germline V gene, CDR1 is MDHEN and CDR2 is SYDVKM. V trimming: 3 bases; J trimming: 3 bases; junction bases outside the gene matches: 8. A note on this clonotype: What it binds is not known. Without the conserved terminal phenylalanine or tryptophan, this CDR3 likely stems from a read error.

The receptor comes from a human donor in good health (CMV status not recorded). Some clones in this sample may be carry-over from other donors' samples. The material sequenced was PBMCs. The V call is TRBV28, the J call TRBJ2-7; 10 bases line up with TRBD1. The CDR3 here is CASSFPLRTGGYEQYL. CDR3 nucleotides: TGTGCCAGCAGTTTTCCGCTTAGGACAGGGGGCTACGAGCAGTACTTG.